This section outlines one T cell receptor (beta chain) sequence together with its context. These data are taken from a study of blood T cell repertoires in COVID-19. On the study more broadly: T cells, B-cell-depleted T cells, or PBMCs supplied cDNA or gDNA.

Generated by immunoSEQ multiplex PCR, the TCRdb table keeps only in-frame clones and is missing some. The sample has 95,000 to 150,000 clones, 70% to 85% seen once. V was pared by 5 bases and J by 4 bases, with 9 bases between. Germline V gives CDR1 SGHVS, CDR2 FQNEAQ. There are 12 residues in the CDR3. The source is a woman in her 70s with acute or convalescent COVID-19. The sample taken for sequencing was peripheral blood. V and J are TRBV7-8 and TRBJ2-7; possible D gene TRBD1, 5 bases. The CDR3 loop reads CASSRTPYEQYV. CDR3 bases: TGTGCCAGCAGCCGGACACCTTACGAGCAGTACGTC.